This record concerns one TCR beta chain sequence. Its specificity is unknown. These data originate in a study of cytomegalovirus exposure and HLA in healthy donors. Notes on the study in general: A later analysis found first-cohort TCR clusters tended to co-occur in the 120 or so validation repertoires. Reports indicated that the classifier achieved high specificity and sensitivity in diagnosing cytomegalovirus status.

V lost 5 bases and J lost 0, with 7 bases in between. The CDR3 loop spans 13 amino acids. Germline V gene sequence: CDR1 SGHDN, CDR2 FVKESK. The donors belonged to the 120-subject validation cohort, separate from the roughly 720-subject first cohort. Libraries were prepared by immunoSEQ multiplex PCR; TCRdb keeps only in-frame clonotypes and omits some of them. Here the sample spans about 110,000 clones, approximately 85% being singletons. This sequence originates from a woman under 30 in good health and CMV-seronegative. Sequenced material: PBMCs. The chain combines TRBV14 with TRBJ1-1, with a possible D match to TRBD1 (6 bases). The CDR3 reads CASSRTVNTEAFF. The CDR3 region has the DNA TGTGCCAGCAGCAGGACAGTGAACACTGAAGCTTTCTTT. Complete variable domain (other parts from reference TRBV14 and TRBJ1-1): EAGVTQFPSHSVIEKGQTVTLRCDPISGHDNLYWYRRVMGKEIKFLLHFVKESKQDESGMPNNRFLAERTGGTYSTLKVQPAELEDSGVYFCASSRTVNTEAFFGQGTRLTVV.